A single sample is the source of the 30 T cell receptor beta chains below, sequenced in a study of T cells expressing NK-cell markers. TCRdb re-called the 5' RACE reads and shows each CDR3 protein once, DNA omitted. The sample totals approximately 380,000 distinct CDR3 sequences. Sequencing was carried out using blood T cells: a sorted CD56 or NKG2C T cell subset, CD4+ or CD8+ T cells, or bulk PBMC T cells (not recorded which). The receptors were gathered from a man aged 18 to 69 in good health.

The chain combines TRBV11-1 with TRBJ2-3; TCRdb designates TRBD2, a call that cannot be tested without DNA. Germline CDR1 and CDR2: SGHAT and FQDESV (reference sequence). The CDR3 spans 18 residues. The CDR3 sequence: CASSARSGGAFRPDTQYF.

V usage is TRBV6-1 and J usage is TRBJ2-2. The CDR3 covers 13 residues. Germline V gene data show CDR1 as MNHNS and CDR2 as SASEGT. Here the CDR3 reads CASSTIEIGELFF.

The chain recombines TRBV7-4 with TRBJ1-2. This CDR3 has 13 amino acids. The germline V gene encodes CDR1 SGHVT and CDR2 SQSDAQ. The CDR3 loop is CASSFGADYGYTF.

The V and J genes are TRBV2 and TRBJ2-7; TCRdb reports TRBD1, a call that lacks DNA to check it against. CDR3 size: 13 residues. CDR1 and CDR2 from the germline V gene are SNHLY and FYNNEI. The CDR3 loop is CASGGNKRYEQYF.

The gene calls are TRBV12-3 or TRBV12-4 and TRBJ1-5. The CDR3 sequence is 14 residues long. The CDR3 reads CASNTGGRNQPQHF.

The chain combines TRBV6-1 with TRBJ2-2. CDR3 size: 14 residues. Germline CDR1 reads MNHNS; CDR2 reads SASEGT. The CDR3 sequence: CASSWRGNAGELFF.

The V gene is TRBV3-1, the J gene TRBJ2-3. CDR1 is LGHDT, CDR2 YNNKEL, per germline (reference sequence). This CDR3 has 12 residues. CDR3 loop: CASSQESATQYF.

V is TRBV5-6 and J is TRBJ1-4; the TCRdb D gene call, TRBD1, has no DNA to confirm it. The germline V gene encodes CDR1 SGHDT and CDR2 YYEEEE. There are 15 residues in the CDR3. The CDR3: CASSSTGRANEKLFF.

The chain is built from TRBV11-2 and TRBJ1-2; with no DNA, the TCRdb D assignment of TRBD1 cannot be verified. From germline, CDR1 is SGHAT and CDR2 FQNNGV. This CDR3 has 18 residues. The CDR3 is CASSSTGGSEGANYGYTF.

The gene calls are TRBV12-3 or TRBV12-4 and TRBJ2-7; TCRdb lists TRBD2, though no DNA is available to test this call. CDR3 length: 20 amino acids. The CDR3: CASTVYRRGRKGVGTYEQYF.

The CDR3 here is CATRTQTFYGYTF. This chain links TRBV6-2 or TRBV6-3 with TRBJ1-2. Germline-derived CDR1 and CDR2 are MNHEY and SVGEGT. The CDR3 contains 13 residues.

The V and J genes are TRBV28 and TRBJ1-5; the D gene TCRdb calls, TRBD1, cannot be checked with no DNA. Germline V gene data show CDR1 as MDHEN and CDR2 as SYDVKM. The CDR3 length is 17 residues. The CDR3: CASRPLWGRLDNQPQHF.

The chain employs TRBV29-1 and TRBJ1-2; TCRdb reports TRBD1, a call that lacks DNA to check it against. The length of the CDR3 is 14 residues. In germline, CDR1 is SQVTM, CDR2 ANQGSEA. CDR3 sequence reads: CSVGSQGDFYGYTF.

This chain links TRBV15 with TRBJ2-7; the D gene TCRdb calls, TRBD1, cannot be checked with no DNA. CDR1 is LNHNV and CDR2 is YYDKDF in the germline V gene (reference sequence). This CDR3 has 16 residues. The CDR3 reads CATSRDLARDSYEQYF.

The chain recombines TRBV30 with TRBJ2-3; TCRdb designates TRBD1, a call that cannot be tested without DNA. Germline V gene data show CDR1 as GTSNPN and CDR2 as SVGIG (reference sequence). The CDR3 totals 13 residues. CDR3 loop: CAWSIGDGDTQYF.

The chain uses TRBV7-2 and TRBJ2-4. The CDR3 has 17 residues. The germline V gene has CDR1 SGHTA and CDR2 FQGNSA. The CDR3 protein is CASSLVGTGAAKNIQYF.

This chain joins TRBV6-1 and TRBJ1-1. The germline gives CDR1 MNHNS, CDR2 SASEGT. This CDR3 region has 13 residues. The CDR3 spells CASSEDAVGEAFF.

The chain employs TRBV5-1 and TRBJ2-1; there is no DNA to check the TCRdb D call of TRBD1. CDR3 size: 12 residues. The germline V gene encodes CDR1 SGHRS and CDR2 YFSETQ. The CDR3 sequence: CASSSQGLWQFF. Combining the CDR3 with reference TRBV5-1 and TRBJ2-1 gives the whole variable domain KAGVTQTPRYLIKTRGQQVTLSCSPISGHRSVSWYQQTPGQGLQFLFEYFSETQRNKGNFPGRFSGRQFSNSRSEMNVSTLELGDSALYLCASSSQGLWQFFGPGTRLTVL.

CDR3 loop: CASSLAGGQGVTQYF. This sequence joins TRBV28 and TRBJ2-5; the TRBD2 assignment by TCRdb is unverifiable without DNA. CDR1 is MDHEN, CDR2 SYDVKM, per germline. CDR3 size: 15 residues.

The V and J genes are TRBV27 and TRBJ2-5; TCRdb lists TRBD1, though no DNA is available to test this call. Germline CDR1 is MNHEY and CDR2 is SMNVEV (reference sequence). The CDR3 has 16 residues. The CDR3 sequence is CASSSVGGPVGLAQYF.

This chain joins TRBV6-2 or TRBV6-3 and TRBJ1-4. Germline V gene lookup returns CDR1 MNHEY and CDR2 SVGEGT. The CDR3 runs to 13 residues. The CDR3 spells CASSYGVNEKLFF.

This chain links TRBV2 with TRBJ2-5; checking the TCRdb D call of TRBD2 is not possible without DNA. This CDR3 has 13 residues. The germline CDR1 and CDR2 sequences are SNHLY and FYNNEI. CDR3 region: CASSEGGQRAQYF.

V is TRBV9 and J is TRBJ1-5; TCRdb designates TRBD1, a call that cannot be tested without DNA. This CDR3 is 14 amino acids long. The germline V gene has CDR1 SGDLS and CDR2 YYNGEE. This CDR3 is CASSVGQGGQPQHF.

This chain joins TRBV12-3 or TRBV12-4 and TRBJ2-3; the D call of TRBD1 rests on TCRdb alone, since no DNA is present to check it. This CDR3 is built from 16 residues. This chain's CDR3 is CASIKKRGSVADTQYF.

J is TRBJ2-2 and V is TRBV5-1; TCRdb gives TRBD1 as the D gene, but with no DNA this cannot be confirmed. Per the germline V gene, CDR1 is SGHRS and CDR2 is YFSETQ. This CDR3 has 19 amino acids. The CDR3 reads CASSLRSQGVPTNTGELFF.

The rearrangement joins TRBV12-3 or TRBV12-4 to TRBJ2-1; TCRdb gives TRBD2 as the D gene, but with no DNA this cannot be confirmed. The CDR3 contains 15 residues. CDR3 in amino acids: CASSARGGLRNEQFF.

CDR3 amino acids: CSANTGTQNSPLHF. The chain recombines TRBV20-1 with TRBJ1-6; absent DNA, TCRdb's TRBD1 call cannot be checked. CDR1 is DFQATT, CDR2 SNEGSKA, per germline (reference sequence). The CDR3 extends over 14 amino acids.

The rearrangement joins TRBV7-6 to TRBJ2-2. The CDR3 extends over 14 amino acids. CDR1 and CDR2 (germline): SGHVS, FNYEAQ. The CDR3 sequence: CASMSQLNTGELFF.

This chain links TRBV19 with TRBJ2-1; the D call of TRBD2 rests on TCRdb alone, since no DNA is present to check it. The CDR3 extends over 15 amino acids. In germline, CDR1 is LNHDA, CDR2 SQIVND (reference sequence). The CDR3 sequence is CATRRTSGGYNEQFF. The full variable domain, its missing parts supplied by reference TRBV19 and TRBJ2-1, is DGGITQSPKYLFRKEGQNVTLSCEQNLNHDAMYWYRQDPGQGLRLIYYSQIVNDFQKGDIAEGYSVSREKKESFPLTVTSAQKNPTAFYLCATRRTSGGYNEQFFGPGTRLTVL.

J is TRBJ1-2 and V is TRBV20-1. There are 14 residues in the CDR3. Germline CDR1 reads DFQATT; CDR2 reads SNEGSKA (reference sequence). CDR3 residues: CSARVSQENYGYTF.